The clone carrying this T cell receptor beta chain was detected only a few times. Antigen unknown. Trimming pared 4 bases from V and 6 bases from J, leaving 12 bases between. There are 13 residues in the CDR3. The germline V gene encodes CDR1 SEHNR and CDR2 FQNEAQ (reference sequence). The entry originates in a study of blood T cells in healthy people across ages. Study-level information: The template switching approach captured approximately one barcoded beta molecule for every two T cells.

It was with a sample-barcoded 5' primer and a J-beta primer mix that a second PCR of about 6 to 12 cycles was run. Each CDR3 protein gets one entry after TCRdb re-called the 5' RACE reads with MiXCR. Of roughly 700,000 distinct CDR3 sequences listed, approximately 25% are singletons. Points from the study as a whole: Estimates drawn from one million T cells were deemed to understate diversity.

These same data were also listed under a study on T cells of mothers and their children.

The sample taken for sequencing was blood. The J gene is TRBJ1-2, the V gene TRBV7-9; weak D call: TRBD1 (5 bases). The sequence was obtained from a boy aged 5-17 years in good health. The CDR3 nucleotides are TGTGCCAGCAGCTCCGATCCAGGGAATGGCTACACCTTC. Translated, it gives CASSSDPGNGYTF.